This is a list of T cell receptor beta chains from one sample in a study of ipilimumab plus nivolumab after autologous stem cell transplantation. This table comes from immunoSEQ multiplex PCR, and its TCRdb copy is limited to in-frame clones, with some not included. The data contain about 22,000 clones, just under 75% of them singletons. Sequences were derived from PBMCs, sampled in a trial of ipilimumab plus nivolumab as post-transplant consolidation. The receptors derive from a male donor with diffuse large B-cell lymphoma. Each CDR3 is given with its conserved first and last residue. Fields, in order: J gene, V gene, D gene, clone size, CDR3 protein, CDR3 DNA. D genes are given only for firm matches. Expanded clones are given a class, and other clones once, few, many or no size at all.

TRBJ2-3 TRBV5-4 - - CASKESGTDTQYF TGTGCCAGCAAGGAGTCGGGCACAGATACGCAGTATTTT
TRBJ2-1 TRBV4-1 - once CASRVGWGGEQFF TGCGCCAGCAGGGTCGGCTGGGGCGGTGAGCAGTTCTTC
TRBJ1-1 TRBV5-6 TRBD1 - CASHPVRGATEAFF TGTGCCAGCCACCCCGTCAGGGGGGCCACTGAAGCTTTCTTT
TRBJ2-6 TRBV7-9 - few CASSFPQGIGANVLTF TGTGCCAGCAGCTTCCCACAGGGTATCGGGGCCAACGTCCTGACTTTC
TRBJ2-7 TRBV6-1 - - CASSVDIRTYEQYF TGTGCCAGCAGTGTGGACATTAGGACCTACGAGCAGTACTTC
TRBJ2-1 TRBV30 TRBD2 - CAWSVSGGANKQFF TGTGCCTGGAGTGTCAGCGGGGGCGCTAATAAGCAGTTCTTC
TRBJ2-1 TRBV5-4 - - CASSSDPGAYNEQFF TGTGCCAGCAGTTCCGACCCGGGGGCCTACAATGAGCAGTTCTTC
TRBJ2-7 TRBV21-1 - - CASSKKTDKPISYEQYF TGTGCCAGCAGCAAGAAGACAGACAAGCCGATCTCCTACGAGCAGTACTTC
TRBJ2-5 TRBV19 TRBD1 - CASSPFRGRGETQYF TGTGCCAGTAGCCCCTTCAGGGGGAGAGGGGAGACCCAGTACTTC
TRBJ2-2 TRBV27 - - CASSLDLGGVNTGELFF TGTGCCAGCAGTTTGGATTTGGGCGGTGTTAACACCGGGGAGCTGTTTTTT
TRBJ1-4 TRBV28 - - CASRIRASEKLFF TGTGCCAGCAGGATCAGGGCTAGTGAAAAACTGTTTTTT
TRBJ1-5 TRBV5-5 - - CASNAGPYSNQPQHF TGTGCCAGCAATGCAGGGCCTTATAGCAATCAGCCCCAGCATTTT
TRBJ1-1 TRBV6-5 TRBD1 - CASSPDRGVGTEAFF TGTGCCAGCAGCCCCGACAGGGGGGTTGGCACTGAAGCTTTCTTT
TRBJ2-5 TRBV18 TRBD2 - CASSRTSGQETQYF TGTGCCAGCTCTCGGACTAGCGGCCAAGAGACCCAGTACTTC
TRBJ1-1 TRBV18 - - CASSSKPGLRAEAFF TGTGCCAGCTCATCAAAACCGGGACTTAGGGCTGAAGCTTTCTTT
TRBJ1-4 TRBV5-5 - - CASSLVGLANEKLFF TGTGCCAGCAGCTTGGTGGGACTAGCTAATGAAAAACTGTTTTTT
TRBJ2-1 TRBV2 - - CASSDDTSEQFF TGTGCCAGCAGTGACGATACCTCAGAGCAGTTCTTC
TRBJ1-6 TRBV11-2 - - CASSLDLAGPPRRLSPLHF TGTGCCAGCAGCTTAGATTTGGCAGGGCCTCCCCGGCGCCTTTCACCCCTCCACTTT
TRBJ1-6 TRBV4-1 - - CASSQDLIRYSPLHF TGCGCCAGCAGCCAAGATCTTATTCGCTATTCACCCCTCCACTTT
TRBJ2-3 TRBV7-3 - - CASSLNPGAGTDTQYF TGTGCCAGCAGCTTAAACCCGGGAGCAGGCACAGATACGCAGTATTTT
TRBJ2-2 TRBV5-1 TRBD2 - CASSLAPSGEPGTGELFF TGCGCCAGCAGCTTGGCCCCTAGCGGGGAACCGGGCACCGGGGAGCTGTTTTTT
TRBJ2-3 TRBV9 - once CASSAPLGEVGVTGTDTQYF TGTGCCAGCAGCGCACCTCTTGGGGAAGTTGGGGTAACTGGCACAGATACGCAGTATTTT
TRBJ2-7 TRBV5-4 TRBD1 - CASSLGGQGSEQYF TGTGCCAGCAGCTTGGGTGGACAGGGGTCCGAGCAGTACTTC
TRBJ1-5 TRBV19 - - CASSRQANQPQHF TGTGCCAGTAGTAGGCAGGCCAATCAGCCCCAGCATTTT
TRBJ1-1 TRBV14 - - CASSQDLEDTEAFF TGTGCCAGCAGCCAAGACTTGGAAGACACTGAAGCTTTCTTT
TRBJ1-5 TRBV28 - - CASSFLGGGNQPQHF TGTGCCAGCAGTTTCTTGGGAGGAGGCAATCAGCCCCAGCATTTT
TRBJ2-5 TRBV5-1 - - CASSFMVGQETQYF TGCGCCAGCAGCTTCATGGTGGGGCAAGAGACCCAGTACTTC
TRBJ1-1 TRBV29-1 TRBD1 few CSGIGTADTEAFF TGCAGCGGAATAGGGACAGCGGACACTGAAGCTTTCTTT
TRBJ1-2 TRBV7-9 TRBD1 - CASSRDRIYGYTF TGTGCCAGCAGCCGGGACAGAATCTATGGCTACACCTTC